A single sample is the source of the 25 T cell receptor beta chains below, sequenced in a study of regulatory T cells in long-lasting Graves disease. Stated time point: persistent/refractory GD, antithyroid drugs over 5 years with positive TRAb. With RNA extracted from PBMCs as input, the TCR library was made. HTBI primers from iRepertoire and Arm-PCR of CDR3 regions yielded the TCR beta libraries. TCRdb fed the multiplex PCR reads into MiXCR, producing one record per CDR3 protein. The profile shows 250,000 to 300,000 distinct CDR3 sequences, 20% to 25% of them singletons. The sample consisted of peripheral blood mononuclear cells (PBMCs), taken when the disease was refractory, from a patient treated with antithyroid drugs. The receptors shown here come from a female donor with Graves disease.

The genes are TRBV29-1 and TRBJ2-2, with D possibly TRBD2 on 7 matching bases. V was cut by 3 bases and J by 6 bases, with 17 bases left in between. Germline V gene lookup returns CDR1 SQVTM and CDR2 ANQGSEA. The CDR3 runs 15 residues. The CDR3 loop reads CSVEGGAREAGELFF. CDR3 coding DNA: TGCAGCGTTGAGGGGGGGGCAAGGGAGGCCGGGGAGCTGTTTTTT.

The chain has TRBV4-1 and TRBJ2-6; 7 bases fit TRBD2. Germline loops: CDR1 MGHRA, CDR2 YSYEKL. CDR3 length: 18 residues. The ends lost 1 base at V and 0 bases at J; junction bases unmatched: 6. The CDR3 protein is CASSQVAGEPSGANVLTF. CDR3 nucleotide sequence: TGCGCCAGCAGCCAAGTCGCGGGGGAGCCCTCTGGGGCCAACGTCCTGACTTTC.

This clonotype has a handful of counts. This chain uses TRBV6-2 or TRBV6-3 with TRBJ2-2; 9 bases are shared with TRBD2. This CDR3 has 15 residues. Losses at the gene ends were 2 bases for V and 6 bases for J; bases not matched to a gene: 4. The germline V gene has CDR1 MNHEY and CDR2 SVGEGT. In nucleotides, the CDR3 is TGTGCCAGCAGTTACGGCGGGAGGGCCGCCGGGGAGCTGTTTTTT. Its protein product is CASSYGGRAAGELFF.

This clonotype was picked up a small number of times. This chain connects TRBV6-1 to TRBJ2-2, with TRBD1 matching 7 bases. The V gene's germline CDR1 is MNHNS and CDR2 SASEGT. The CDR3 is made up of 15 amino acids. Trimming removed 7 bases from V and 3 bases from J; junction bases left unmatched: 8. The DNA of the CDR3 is TGTGCCAGCATCCAAGACAGGGTCGACACCGGGGAGCTGTTTTTT. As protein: CASIQDRVDTGELFF.

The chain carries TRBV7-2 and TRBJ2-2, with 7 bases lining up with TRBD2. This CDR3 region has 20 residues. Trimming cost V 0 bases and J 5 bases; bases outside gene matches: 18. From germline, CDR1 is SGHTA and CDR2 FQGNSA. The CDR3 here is CASSLARLAETRGDTGELFF. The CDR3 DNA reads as TGTGCCAGCAGCTTAGCCCGACTAGCCGAGACTCGAGGAGATACCGGGGAGCTGTTTTTT.

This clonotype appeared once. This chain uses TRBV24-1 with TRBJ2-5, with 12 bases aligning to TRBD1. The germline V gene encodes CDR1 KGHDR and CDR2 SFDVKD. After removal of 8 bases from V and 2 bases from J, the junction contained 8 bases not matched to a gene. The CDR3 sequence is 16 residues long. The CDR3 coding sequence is TGTGCCACCAATGGACCGGGACAGGGGGCTCAAGAGACCCAGTACTTC. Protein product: CATNGPGQGAQETQYF.

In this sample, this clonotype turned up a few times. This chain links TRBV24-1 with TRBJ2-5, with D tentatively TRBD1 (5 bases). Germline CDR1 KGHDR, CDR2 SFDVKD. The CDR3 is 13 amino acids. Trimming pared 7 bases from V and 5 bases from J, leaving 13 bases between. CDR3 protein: CATRATARETQYF. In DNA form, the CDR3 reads TGTGCCACCAGAGCGACAGCGAGGGAGACCCAGTACTTC.

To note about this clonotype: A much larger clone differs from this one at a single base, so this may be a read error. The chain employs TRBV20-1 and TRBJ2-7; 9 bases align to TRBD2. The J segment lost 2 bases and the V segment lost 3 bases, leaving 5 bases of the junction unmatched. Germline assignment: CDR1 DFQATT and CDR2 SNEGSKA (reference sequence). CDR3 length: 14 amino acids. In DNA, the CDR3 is TGCAGTGCTAGTGTGACTAGCGGAACCTACGAGCAGTACTTC. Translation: CSASVTSGTYEQYF.

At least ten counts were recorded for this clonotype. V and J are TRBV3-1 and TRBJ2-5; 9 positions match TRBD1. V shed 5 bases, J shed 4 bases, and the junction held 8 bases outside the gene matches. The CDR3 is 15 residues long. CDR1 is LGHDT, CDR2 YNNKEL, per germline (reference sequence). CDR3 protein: CASSSTDRGVETQYF. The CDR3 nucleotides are TGTGCCAGCAGCTCAACGGACAGGGGCGTAGAGACCCAGTACTTC.

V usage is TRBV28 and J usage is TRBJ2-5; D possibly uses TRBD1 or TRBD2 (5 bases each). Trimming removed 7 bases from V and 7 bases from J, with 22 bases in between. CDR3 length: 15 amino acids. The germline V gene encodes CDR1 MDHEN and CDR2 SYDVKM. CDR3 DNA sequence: TGTGCCAGCAATGTGAGGGGCGGTTACCAGGGGACCCAGTACTTC. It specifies CASNVRGGYQGTQYF.

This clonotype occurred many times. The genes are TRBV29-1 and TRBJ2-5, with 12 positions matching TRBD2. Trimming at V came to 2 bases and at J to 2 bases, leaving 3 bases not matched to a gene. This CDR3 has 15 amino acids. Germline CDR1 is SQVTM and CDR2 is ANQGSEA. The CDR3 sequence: CSVERLAGDQETQYF. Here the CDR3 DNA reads TGCAGCGTTGAACGACTAGCGGGAGATCAAGAGACCCAGTACTTC.

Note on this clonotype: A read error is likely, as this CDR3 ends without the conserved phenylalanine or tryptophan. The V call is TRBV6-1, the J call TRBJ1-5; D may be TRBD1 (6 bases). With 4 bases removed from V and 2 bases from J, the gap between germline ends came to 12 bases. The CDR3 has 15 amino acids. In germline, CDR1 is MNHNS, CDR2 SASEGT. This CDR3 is CASSAAGVGNQPQHL. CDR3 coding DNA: TGTGCCAGCAGTGCGGCAGGGGTGGGCAATCAGCCCCAGCATCTT.

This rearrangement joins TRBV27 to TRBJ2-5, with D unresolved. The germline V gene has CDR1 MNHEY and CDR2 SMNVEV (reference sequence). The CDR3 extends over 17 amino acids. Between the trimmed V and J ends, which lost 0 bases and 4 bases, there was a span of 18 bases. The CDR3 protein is CASSLSSVGPRGETQYF. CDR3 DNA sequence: TGTGCCAGCAGTTTATCGTCTGTAGGACCTCGTGGAGAGACCCAGTACTTC.

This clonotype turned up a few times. The CDR3: CASSYSTGLGSDEQYF. CDR3 nucleotide sequence: TGTGCCAGCAGTTACTCGACTGGACTAGGGTCGGACGAGCAGTACTTC. The J gene is TRBJ2-7, the V gene TRBV6-5; 7 bases are shared with TRBD2. Germline V CDR1 and CDR2: MNHEY, SVGAGI. The CDR3 length is 16 residues. The trim removed 0 bases at V and 5 bases at J, leaving 10 bases unmatched.

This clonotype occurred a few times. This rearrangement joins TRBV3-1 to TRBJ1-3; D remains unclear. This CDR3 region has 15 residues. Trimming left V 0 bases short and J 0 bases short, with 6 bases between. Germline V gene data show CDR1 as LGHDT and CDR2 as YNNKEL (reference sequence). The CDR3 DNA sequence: TGTGCCAGCAGCCAAGATACCGTCTCTGGAAACACCATATATTTT. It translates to CASSQDTVSGNTIYF.

The CDR3: CASSWTDTQYF. The DNA of the CDR3 is TGTGCCAGCAGTTGGACAGATACGCAGTATTTT. The chain joins TRBV28 to TRBJ2-3; no reliable D call. V gave up 4 bases and J gave up 3 bases, with 2 bases separating them. Germline V gene sequence: CDR1 MDHEN, CDR2 SYDVKM. The CDR3 extends over 11 amino acids. The full variable domain, with the rest looked up from reference TRBV28 and TRBJ2-3, is DVKVTQSSRYLVKRTGEKVFLECVQDMDHENMFWYRQDPGLGLRLIYFSYDVKMKEKGDIPEGYSVSREKKERFSLILESASTNQTSMYLCASSWTDTQYFGPGTRLTVL.

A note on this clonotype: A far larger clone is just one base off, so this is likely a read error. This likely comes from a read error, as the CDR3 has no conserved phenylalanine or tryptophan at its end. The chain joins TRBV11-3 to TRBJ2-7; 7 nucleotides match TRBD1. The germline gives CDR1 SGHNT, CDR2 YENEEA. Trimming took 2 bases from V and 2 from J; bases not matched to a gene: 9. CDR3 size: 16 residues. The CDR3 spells CASSLQTRQGTYEQYL. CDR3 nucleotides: TGTGCCAGCAGCTTACAGACCCGACAGGGAACCTACGAGCAGTACCTC.

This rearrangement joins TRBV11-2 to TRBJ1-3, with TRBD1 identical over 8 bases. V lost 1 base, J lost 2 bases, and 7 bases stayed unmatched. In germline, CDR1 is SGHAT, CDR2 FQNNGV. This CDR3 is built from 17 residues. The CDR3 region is CASSLGPTGGTGNTIYF. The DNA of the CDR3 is TGTGCCAGCAGCTTAGGCCCTACAGGGGGAACTGGAAACACCATATATTTT.

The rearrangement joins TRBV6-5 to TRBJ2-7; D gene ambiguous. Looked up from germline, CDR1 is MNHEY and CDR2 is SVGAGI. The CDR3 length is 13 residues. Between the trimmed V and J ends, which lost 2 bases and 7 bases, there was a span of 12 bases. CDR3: CASSYNTPVEQYF. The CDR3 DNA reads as TGTGCCAGCAGTTACAACACCCCCGTGGAGCAGTACTTC.

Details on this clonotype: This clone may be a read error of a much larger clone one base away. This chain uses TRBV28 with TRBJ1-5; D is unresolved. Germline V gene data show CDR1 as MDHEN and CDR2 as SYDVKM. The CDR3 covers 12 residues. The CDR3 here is CASSLWVQSQHF. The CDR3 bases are TGTGCCAGCAGTTTATGGGTTCAGTCCCAGCATTTT. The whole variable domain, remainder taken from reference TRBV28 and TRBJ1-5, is DVKVTQSSRYLVKRTGEKVFLECVQDMDHENMFWYRQDPGLGLRLIYFSYDVKMKEKGDIPEGYSVSREKKERFSLILESASTNQTSMYLCASSLWVQSQHFGDGTRLSIL.

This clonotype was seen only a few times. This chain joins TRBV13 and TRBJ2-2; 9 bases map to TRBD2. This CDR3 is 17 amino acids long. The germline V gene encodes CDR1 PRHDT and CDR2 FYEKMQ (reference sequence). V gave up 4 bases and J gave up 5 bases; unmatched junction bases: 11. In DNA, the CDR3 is TGTGCCAGCAGCTCGACCCAGACTAGCGGAATTACCGGGGAGCTGTTTTTT. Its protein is CASSSTQTSGITGELFF. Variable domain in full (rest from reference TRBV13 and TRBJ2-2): AAGVIQSPRHLIKEKRETATLKCYPIPRHDTVYWYQQGPGQDPQFLISFYEKMQSDKGSIPDRFSAQQFSDYHSELNMSSLELGDSALYFCASSSTQTSGITGELFFGEGSRLTVL.

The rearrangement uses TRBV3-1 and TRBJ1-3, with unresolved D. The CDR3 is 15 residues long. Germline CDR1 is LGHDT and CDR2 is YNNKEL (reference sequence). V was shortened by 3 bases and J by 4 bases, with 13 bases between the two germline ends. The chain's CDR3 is CASSQGPRGGNTIYF. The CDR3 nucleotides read TGTGCCAGCAGCCAGGGCCCGCGGGGAGGAAACACCATATATTTT.

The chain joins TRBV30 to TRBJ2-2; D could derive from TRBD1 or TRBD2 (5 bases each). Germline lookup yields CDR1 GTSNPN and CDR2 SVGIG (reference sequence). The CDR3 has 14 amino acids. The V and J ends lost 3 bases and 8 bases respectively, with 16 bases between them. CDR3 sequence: CAWSYPPGTGELFF. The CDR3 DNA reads TGTGCCTGGAGCTACCCCCCGGGGACGGGGGAGCTGTTTTTT.

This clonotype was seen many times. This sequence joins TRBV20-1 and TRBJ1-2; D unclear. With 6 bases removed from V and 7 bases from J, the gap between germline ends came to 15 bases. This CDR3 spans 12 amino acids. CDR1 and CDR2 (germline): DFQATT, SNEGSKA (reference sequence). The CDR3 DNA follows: TGCAGTGCCGACCAGAGGGCTGCTGGCTACACCTTC. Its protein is CSADQRAAGYTF.

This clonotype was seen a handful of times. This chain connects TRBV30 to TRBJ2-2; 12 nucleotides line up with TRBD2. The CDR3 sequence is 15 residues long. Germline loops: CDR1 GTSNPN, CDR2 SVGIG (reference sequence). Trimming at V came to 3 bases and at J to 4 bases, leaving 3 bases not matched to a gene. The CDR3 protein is CAWSGLAGSTGELFF. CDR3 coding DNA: TGTGCCTGGAGCGGACTAGCGGGGTCCACCGGGGAGCTGTTTTTT.